The 23 T cell receptor beta chains listed next were all sequenced from one sample in a study of CD8 T cells in ankylosing spondylitis (dated by TCRdb to about 2017). These receptors are not linked to any known antigen. Receptors were amplified or captured by 5' RACE. Sequencing instrument: Illumina HiSeq 2500. Using fastp trimming at Q25 and MiXCR clonotype assembly, TCRdb reanalyzed the public sequencing data and kept in-frame beta chains. Every distinct CDR3 protein forms one entry, paired with its most common genes and DNA. The sample table contains hundreds of thousands of distinct CDR3 sequences; only one count was recorded for 10% to 15% of them. In total, the top ten clones hold approximately 0.46% of the sample. General findings and caveats noted by the study authors: Blood from ankylosing spondylitis patients appeared to be characterized by a TCR beta motif composed of under 10 highly homologous amino acid variants.

Sequencing was performed on blood, either unsorted or a sorted T cell fraction (not recorded which). These receptor sequences come from a male donor with ankylosing spondylitis.

This clonotype was observed a handful of times. The V and J genes are TRBV10-2 and TRBJ1-1; D is ambiguous. The V gene lost 0 bases and the J gene lost 1 base, with 12 bases spanning the gap. The CDR3 has 16 residues. CDR1 and CDR2 (germline): WSHSY, SAAADI. Here the CDR3 reads CASSESWGGPNTEAFF. In DNA form, the CDR3 reads TGCGCCAGCAGTGAGTCGTGGGGAGGCCCGAACACTGAAGCTTTCTTT.

This clonotype was found once. One end of the junction does not line up with germline, which may come from a read error. The CDR3: CASSPPGAYNVQFF. The CDR3 nucleotides are TGTGCCAGCAGTCCCCCTGGGGCCTACAATGTGCAGTTCTTC. The chain couples TRBV28 to TRBJ2-1; D might be TRBD1 (5 bases). Germline V gene data show CDR1 as MDHEN and CDR2 as SYDVKM. The length of the CDR3 is 14 residues.

CDR3 residues: CSARGSLADREYF. CDR3 sequence (DNA): TGCAGTGCTAGAGGGAGTCTCGCGGACAGGGAATACTTC. The chain uses TRBV20-1 and TRBJ2-5, with 8 nucleotides matching TRBD1. CDR3 length: 13 residues. In germline, CDR1 is DFQATT, CDR2 SNEGSKA (reference sequence). V trimming: 1 base; J trimming: 14 bases; junction bases outside the gene matches: 12.

V and J are TRBV20-1 and TRBJ2-2; D is possibly TRBD2 (5 bases). The CDR3 totals 13 residues. Germline loops: CDR1 DFQATT, CDR2 SNEGSKA (reference sequence). V was pared by 8 bases and J by 1 base, with 11 bases between. CDR3 coding DNA: TGCAGTCATTTGAGGGAGAACACCGGGGAGCTGTTTTTT. Protein product: CSHLRENTGELFF.

This clonotype appeared many times. The chain links TRBV29-1 to TRBJ2-1; either TRBD1 or TRBD2 may fit D (5 bases each). The CDR3 extends over 13 amino acids. The germline V and J ends were trimmed by 0 bases and 6 bases, with 9 bases remaining between them. Germline V CDR1 and CDR2: SQVTM, ANQGSEA. The CDR3 nucleotides read TGCAGCGTTGAAGATCGGGACCCCAATGAGCAGTTCTTC. The encoded protein is CSVEDRDPNEQFF.

The chain employs TRBV20-1 and TRBJ1-3; D uncertain. The germline V gene encodes CDR1 DFQATT and CDR2 SNEGSKA (reference sequence). The CDR3 loop spans 12 amino acids. V was trimmed by 3 bases and J by 9 bases, leaving 12 bases between them. The CDR3 spells CSASPPLGTIYF. CDR3 DNA sequence: TGCAGTGCTAGCCCCCCCTTGGGCACCATATATTTT.

This clonotype was seen a few times. The rearrangement links TRBV10-3 to TRBJ1-1; a possible D gene is TRBD1 (5 bases). CDR1 is ENHRY, CDR2 SYGVKD, per germline. Trimming removed 7 bases at V and 1 base at J, with 13 bases between. CDR3 length: 14 residues. The CDR3 loop reads CAITSGGGNTEAFF. CDR3 DNA sequence: TGTGCCATCACCTCGGGTGGGGGGAACACTGAAGCTTTCTTT.

This clonotype was counted ten times or more. The chain combines TRBV18 with TRBJ2-5, with TRBD2 matching 9 bases. V was pared by 3 bases and J by 5 bases, with 10 bases of the junction left unmatched. CDR3 size: 16 residues. Germline loops: CDR1 KGHSH, CDR2 LQKENI. For the CDR3, the DNA is TGTGCCAGCTCACCGGCCGCTAGCGGGATGAACGAGACCCAGTACTTC. This gives the protein CASSPAASGMNETQYF. The entire variable domain, with the rest obtained from reference TRBV18 and TRBJ2-5, is as follows: NAGVMQNPRHLVRRRGQEARLRCSPMKGHSHVYWYRQLPEEGLKFMVYLQKENIIDESGMPKERFSAEFPKEGPSILRIQQVVRGDSAAYFCASSPAASGMNETQYFGPGTRLLVL.

This clonotype turned up a few times. The chain employs TRBV20-1 and TRBJ1-5; unclear D gene. V lost 6 bases to trimming and J lost 0 bases, with 12 bases between them. The CDR3 consists of 14 residues. CDR1 and CDR2 (germline): DFQATT, SNEGSKA (reference sequence). CDR3 amino acids: CSAGWIVSNQPQHF. CDR3 sequence (DNA): TGCAGTGCAGGCTGGATAGTTAGCAATCAGCCCCAGCATTTT.

J is TRBJ2-5 and V is TRBV7-2; TRBD2 matches at 8 bases. V dropped 5 bases and J dropped 5; count of bases not matched to a gene: 7. Germline V gene data show CDR1 as SGHTA and CDR2 as FQGNSA. This CDR3 comprises 14 residues. In DNA form, the CDR3 reads TGTGCCAGCAGCCTCGGGGGGACTAGTGAGACCCAGTACTTC. Translated, it gives CASSLGGTSETQYF.

This CDR3 reads CASSLTGGWETQYF. Here the CDR3 DNA reads TGCGCCAGCAGCCTTACAGGGGGTTGGGAGACCCAGTACTTC. The chain carries TRBV5-1 and TRBJ2-5; 8 nucleotides agree with TRBD1. Per germline, CDR1 SGHRS and CDR2 YFSETQ. The CDR3 length is 14 residues. V was pared by 4 bases and J by 5 bases, with 7 bases of the junction left unmatched.

V and J are TRBV5-6 and TRBJ1-5, with 7 bases aligning to TRBD1. Germline values: CDR1 SGHDT, CDR2 YYEEEE. The ends lost 3 bases at V and 9 bases at J; junction bases unmatched: 12. CDR3 length equals 15 residues. CDR3 coding DNA: TGTGCCAGCAGCTCTTCACCTACAGGGGAAGGGCCCCAGCATTTT. Translating it yields CASSSSPTGEGPQHF.

Here the CDR3 reads CASSDVGQGMGYTF. DNA of the CDR3: TGTGCCAGCAGTGATGTCGGGCAGGGGATGGGCTACACCTTC. This chain links TRBV6-1 with TRBJ1-2, with a tentative D call TRBD1 (6 bases). Between the trimmed V and J ends, which lost 3 bases and 8 bases, there was a span of 16 bases. Looked up from germline, CDR1 is MNHNS and CDR2 is SASEGT. CDR3 size: 14 residues.

In this sample, this clonotype turned up many times. The gene calls are TRBV5-1 and TRBJ1-5; D uncertain. This CDR3 contains 15 residues. V was shortened by 3 bases and J by 0 bases, with 10 bases between the two germline ends. Germline V gene data show CDR1 as SGHRS and CDR2 as YFSETQ. For the CDR3, the DNA is TGCGCCAGCAGCTCCCTGCAGGATAGCAATCAGCCCCAGCATTTT. Amino acids: CASSSLQDSNQPQHF.

V usage is TRBV7-9 and J usage is TRBJ1-1; no clear D gene. Looked up from germline, CDR1 is SEHNR and CDR2 is FQNEAQ (reference sequence). V was trimmed by 3 bases and J by 3 bases, leaving 8 bases between them. The CDR3 covers 13 residues. The CDR3 DNA reads as TGTGCCAGCAGCTTCGTCCGGGACACTGAAGCTTTCTTT. Translated: CASSFVRDTEAFF.

This clonotype was seen a handful of times. The V call is TRBV6-5, the J call TRBJ2-7; D gene uncertain. V lost 7 bases, J lost 2 bases, and 12 bases lay in between. The CDR3 covers 13 residues. Germline V gene lookup returns CDR1 MNHEY and CDR2 SVGAGI. The CDR3 loop is CASTSEKTYEQYF. Here the CDR3 DNA reads TGTGCCAGCACTTCCGAGAAGACCTACGAGCAGTACTTC.

The chain is built from TRBV4-3 and TRBJ2-3; the match to TRBD2 covers 9 bases. The CDR3 is 16 amino acids. Germline V CDR1 and CDR2: LGHNA, YSLEER. V dropped 0 bases and J dropped 7; count of bases not matched to a gene: 8. The chain's CDR3 is CASSQEGGGVSNTQYF. As DNA, the CDR3 is TGCGCCAGCAGCCAAGAAGGCGGGGGGGTTTCTAATACGCAGTATTTT.

This clonotype was seen more than once but under ten times. The gene calls are TRBV30 and TRBJ2-1; TRBD2 matches 8 bases. The length of the CDR3 is 14 residues. The junction had 7 bases not matched to a gene; V was cut back by 5 bases and J by 4 bases. The germline gives CDR1 GTSNPN, CDR2 SVGIG (reference sequence). The CDR3 DNA is TGTGCCTGGGGCGGGGGGAACCCATACAATGAGCAGTTCTTC. Its protein is CAWGGGNPYNEQFF.

The J gene is TRBJ2-3, the V gene TRBV4-3; 8 nucleotides line up with TRBD2. With 0 bases clipped from V and 3 bases from J, the junction kept 5 bases outside the gene matches. Germline CDR1 is LGHNA and CDR2 is YSLEER. CDR3 length equals 16 residues. Here the CDR3 DNA reads TGCGCCAGCAGCCAAGATGTAATAGCGGGGACAGATACGCAGTATTTT. This translates into CASSQDVIAGTDTQYF.

This clonotype was counted a few times. J is TRBJ2-3 and V is TRBV24-1, with D possibly TRBD2 on 7 matching bases. Trimming pared 0 bases from V and 5 bases from J, leaving 20 bases between. Germline CDR1 reads KGHDR; CDR2 reads SFDVKD. The CDR3 is 18 residues long. CDR3 nucleotide sequence: TGTGCCACCAGTGATTTGCGTCTCGCGAGAGGGGGGGAAGATACGCAGTATTTT. This encodes CATSDLRLARGGEDTQYF.

This clonotype turned up a few times. The chain joins TRBV6-2 or TRBV6-3 to TRBJ2-7; possibly TRBD2 for D (5 bases). This CDR3 spans 14 amino acids. V lost 4 bases to trimming and J lost 0 bases, with 10 bases between them. Germline loops: CDR1 MNHEY, CDR2 SVGEGT. The CDR3 bases are TGTGCCAGCAGTTTGACGACTAACTCCTACGAGCAGTACTTC. Translated, it gives CASSLTTNSYEQYF.

This clonotype was observed a handful of times. V is TRBV27 and J is TRBJ2-5; D is undetermined. Germline CDR1 MNHEY, CDR2 SMNVEV (reference sequence). The CDR3 length is 13 residues. Trimming took 3 bases from V and 0 from J, leaving 5 bases between them. The CDR3 protein is CASSFTDQETQYF. The DNA for the CDR3 is TGTGCCAGCAGTTTTACAGACCAAGAGACCCAGTACTTC.

The rearrangement links TRBV6-2 or TRBV6-3 to TRBJ2-1; TRBD2 agrees at 12 bases. CDR3 length: 15 amino acids. After removal of 6 bases from V and 3 bases from J, the junction contained 3 bases not matched to a gene. Germline lookup yields CDR1 MNHEY and CDR2 SVGEGT. CDR3 amino acids: CASRLGLAGYNEQFF. Written as DNA, the CDR3 is TGTGCCAGCAGACTGGGACTAGCGGGCTACAATGAGCAGTTCTTC.